A single sample is the source of the 4 T cell receptor beta chains below, sequenced in a study of control samples from healthy donors and cancer patients. The data were produced by immunoSEQ multiplex PCR, yet TCRdb's version contains in-frame clones alone and is incomplete. The sample has roughly 120,000 clones, 85% to 95% seen once. Input material: PBMCs. These receptor sequences come from a man in his fifties or sixties with head and neck cancer.

The chain links TRBV9 to TRBJ2-2; the D gene is possibly TRBD1 (6 bases). This CDR3 spans 15 amino acids. With 3 bases removed from V and 5 bases from J, the gap between germline ends came to 14 bases. The germline V gene encodes CDR1 SGDLS and CDR2 YYNGEE. CDR3: CASSGTGTPTGELFF. For the CDR3, the DNA is TGTGCCAGCAGCGGAACCGGGACACCAACCGGGGAGCTGTTTTTT.

This chain uses TRBV2 with TRBJ2-6; tentative D call: TRBD1 (5 bases). In germline, CDR1 is SNHLY, CDR2 FYNNEI. This CDR3 has 15 residues. Trimming left V 8 bases short and J 0 bases short, with 11 bases between. CDR3 sequence: CASVTGTSGANVLTF. For the CDR3, the DNA is TGTGCCAGCGTTACAGGTACCTCTGGGGCCAACGTCCTGACTTTC.

The chain recombines TRBV4-3 with TRBJ2-3, with 8 bases that match TRBD2. CDR1 LGHNA and CDR2 YSLEER come from the germline V gene. The CDR3 totals 16 residues. The ends lost 0 bases at V and 0 bases at J; junction bases unmatched: 2. The CDR3 coding sequence is TGCGCCAGCAGCCAAGATAGACTAGCGAGCACAGATACGCAGTATTTT. It codes for CASSQDRLASTDTQYF.

The chain has TRBV10-3 and TRBJ1-1; D not certain. CDR1 and CDR2 from the germline V gene are ENHRY and SYGVKD. The CDR3 runs to 11 residues. Trimming stripped 6 bases from V and 1 base from J, with 3 bases between. CDR3 loop: CAISENTEAFF. The CDR3 region has the DNA TGTGCCATCAGCGAGAACACTGAAGCTTTCTTT.